Following are 8 T cell receptor beta chains from one sample sequenced in a study of T-cell reconstitution after alpha-beta-depleted transplantation in children. Unique molecular identifiers were incorporated when the TCRbeta library was constructed. Via MiXCR, TCRdb re-called the PCR reads, giving one row per CDR3 protein. The repertoire holds 500,000 or so distinct CDR3 sequences, 9.5% to 12% seen once, with approximately 14% in the top ten. The sequences come from PBMCs, mostly from graft donor cells, collected 180 days after TCRalphabeta/CD19-depleted stem cell transplant. These receptors were obtained from a female patient between 2 and 10 years old who had a stem cell transplant for aplastic anemia, so the T cells may come from the graft donor.

As regards this clonotype: Mismatch with germline at one junction end may stem from a read error. The chain joins TRBV12-3 or TRBV12-4 to TRBJ2-3; TRBD2 aligns across 10 bases. This CDR3 comprises 18 residues. The CDR3 reads CTSTVAGGITSGTDTQYF. CDR3 in DNA: TGTACCAGCACGGTAGCGGGAGGTATAACGTCTGGCACAGATACGCAGTATTTT.

This clonotype was detected ten times or more. This chain uses TRBV9 with TRBJ2-1, with 7 bases aligning to TRBD1. Trimming took 4 bases from V and 7 from J; bases not matched to a gene: 11. The germline V gene has CDR1 SGDLS and CDR2 YYNGEE. The CDR3 runs 15 residues. CDR3 protein: CASSMHRGPKNEQFF. The DNA for the CDR3 is TGTGCCAGCAGCATGCACAGGGGCCCGAAGAATGAGCAGTTCTTC.

This clonotype was counted many times. Here the CDR3 reads CASSPRQPRSYEQYF. DNA of the CDR3: TGTGCCAGCAGCCCCCGACAACCCCGCTCCTACGAGCAGTACTTC. The chain is built from TRBV7-2 and TRBJ2-7; D remains ambiguous. The CDR3 is made up of 15 amino acids. V lost 5 bases and J 0 bases, leaving 14 bases between the germline ends. Per germline, CDR1 SGHTA and CDR2 FQGNSA.

This clonotype was counted only a few times. The rearrangement joins TRBV11-2 to TRBJ2-7; 10 nucleotides match TRBD2. Germline V lookup: CDR1 SGHAT, CDR2 FQNNGV. The CDR3 is made up of 16 amino acids. The ends lost 2 bases at V and 6 bases at J; junction bases unmatched: 10. The CDR3 sequence is CASSLSLSGRAPEQYF. Here the CDR3 DNA reads TGTGCCAGCAGCTTAAGTTTGAGCGGGAGGGCCCCCGAGCAGTACTTC.

This chain links TRBV28 with TRBJ2-5; no definite D call. The germline gives CDR1 MDHEN, CDR2 SYDVKM. The germline V and J ends were trimmed by 8 bases and 1 base, with 14 bases remaining between them. The CDR3 is made up of 14 amino acids. CDR3 sequence: CASRLQVFQETQYF. The CDR3 DNA follows: TGTGCCAGCCGCCTCCAAGTATTCCAAGAGACCCAGTACTTC.

The chain links TRBV29-1 to TRBJ1-1; D is undetermined. With 0 bases removed from V and 1 base from J, the gap between germline ends came to 3 bases. Germline lookup yields CDR1 SQVTM and CDR2 ANQGSEA. CDR3 length: 12 residues. The CDR3 DNA is TGCAGCGTTGAAGAGCGGAACACTGAAGCTTTCTTT. Its translation: CSVEERNTEAFF.

This clonotype was observed a handful of times. V usage is TRBV3-1 and J usage is TRBJ2-5; no firm D call. CDR3 size: 14 residues. CDR1 and CDR2 from the germline V gene are LGHDT and YNNKEL (reference sequence). Trimming pared 0 bases from V and 4 bases from J, leaving 9 bases between. The DNA for the CDR3 is TGTGCCAGCAGCCAAGATCTGGCAGTAGAGACCCAGTACTTC. This translates into CASSQDLAVETQYF.

The chain links TRBV7-9 to TRBJ2-1, with TRBD1 as a possible D gene (5 bases). Germline loops: CDR1 SEHNR, CDR2 FQNEAQ (reference sequence). The ends were cut back, 5 bases at V and 0 bases at J, with 11 bases in the middle. The CDR3 sequence is 15 residues long. The CDR3 region has the DNA TGTGCCAGCAGCGGTGTAGGGGACTCCTACAATGAGCAGTTCTTC. It encodes CASSGVGDSYNEQFF.